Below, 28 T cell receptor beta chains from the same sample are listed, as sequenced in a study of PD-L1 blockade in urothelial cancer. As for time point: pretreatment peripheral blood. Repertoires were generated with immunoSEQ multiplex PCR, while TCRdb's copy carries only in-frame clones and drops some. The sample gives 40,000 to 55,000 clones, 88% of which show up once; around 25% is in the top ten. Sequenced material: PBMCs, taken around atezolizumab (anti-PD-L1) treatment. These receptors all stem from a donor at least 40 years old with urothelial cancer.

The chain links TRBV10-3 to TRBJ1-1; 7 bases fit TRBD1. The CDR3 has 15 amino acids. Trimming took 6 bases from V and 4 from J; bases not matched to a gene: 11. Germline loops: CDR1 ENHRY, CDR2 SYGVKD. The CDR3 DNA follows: TGTGCCATCAGGGGGGCCAGCCCAGGGGGCACTGAAGCTTTCTTT. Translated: CAIRGASPGGTEAFF.

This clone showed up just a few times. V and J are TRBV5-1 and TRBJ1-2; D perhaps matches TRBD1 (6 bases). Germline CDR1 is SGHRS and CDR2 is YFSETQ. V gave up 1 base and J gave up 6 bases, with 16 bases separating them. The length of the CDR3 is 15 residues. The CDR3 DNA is TGCGCCAGCAGCTTGAAGGGGGGGGTTCTCGATGGCTACACCTTC. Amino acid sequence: CASSLKGGVLDGYTF.

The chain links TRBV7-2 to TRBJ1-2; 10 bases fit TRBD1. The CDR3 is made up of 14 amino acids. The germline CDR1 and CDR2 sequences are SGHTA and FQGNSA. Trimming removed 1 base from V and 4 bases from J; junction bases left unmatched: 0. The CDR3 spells CASSLGTGGYGYTF. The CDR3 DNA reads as TGTGCCAGCAGCTTAGGGACAGGGGGCTATGGCTACACCTTC.

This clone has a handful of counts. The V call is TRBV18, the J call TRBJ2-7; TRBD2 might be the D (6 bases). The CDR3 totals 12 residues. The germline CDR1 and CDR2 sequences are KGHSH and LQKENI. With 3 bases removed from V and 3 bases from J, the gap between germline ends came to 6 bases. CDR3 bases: TGTGCCAGCTCACCGGGGGGCTACGAGCAGTACTTC. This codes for CASSPGGYEQYF. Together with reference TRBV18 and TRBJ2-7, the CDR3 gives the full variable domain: NAGVMQNPRHLVRRRGQEARLRCSPMKGHSHVYWYRQLPEEGLKFMVYLQKENIIDESGMPKERFSAEFPKEGPSILRIQQVVRGDSAAYFCASSPGGYEQYFGPGTRLTVT.

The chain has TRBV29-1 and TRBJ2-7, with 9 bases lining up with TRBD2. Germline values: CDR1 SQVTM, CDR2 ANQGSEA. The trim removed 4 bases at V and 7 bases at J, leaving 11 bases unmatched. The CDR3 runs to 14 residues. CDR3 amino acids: CSVVGGRGGREQYF. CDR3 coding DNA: TGCAGCGTTGTTGGCGGGAGGGGGGGTCGGGAGCAGTACTTC.

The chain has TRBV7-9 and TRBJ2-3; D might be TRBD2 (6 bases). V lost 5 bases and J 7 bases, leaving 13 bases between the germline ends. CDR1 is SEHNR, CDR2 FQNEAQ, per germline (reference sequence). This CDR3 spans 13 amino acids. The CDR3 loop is CASSPRLDYTQYF. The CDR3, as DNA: TGTGCCAGCAGCCCGAGACTAGACTATACGCAGTATTTT.

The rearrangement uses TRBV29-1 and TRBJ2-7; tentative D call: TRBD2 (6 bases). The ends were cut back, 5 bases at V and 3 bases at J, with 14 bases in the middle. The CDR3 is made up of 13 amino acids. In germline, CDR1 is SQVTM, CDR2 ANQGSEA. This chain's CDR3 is CSVWGGLHYEQYF. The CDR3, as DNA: TGCAGCGTTTGGGGCGGACTACACTACGAGCAGTACTTC.

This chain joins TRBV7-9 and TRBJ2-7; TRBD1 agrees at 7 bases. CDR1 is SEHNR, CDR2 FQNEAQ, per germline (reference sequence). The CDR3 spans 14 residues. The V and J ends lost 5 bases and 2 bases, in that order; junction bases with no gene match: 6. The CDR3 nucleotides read TGTGCCAGCAGCCAACGACAGGGCCCCTACGAGCAGTACTTC. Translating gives CASSQRQGPYEQYF.

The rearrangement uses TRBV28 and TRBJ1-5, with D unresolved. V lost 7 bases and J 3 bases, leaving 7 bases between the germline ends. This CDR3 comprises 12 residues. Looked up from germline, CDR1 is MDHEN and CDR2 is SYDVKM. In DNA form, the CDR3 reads TGTGCCAGCACCCTACCCAATCAGCCCCAGCATTTT. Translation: CASTLPNQPQHF. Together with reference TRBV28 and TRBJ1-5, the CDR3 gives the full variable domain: DVKVTQSSRYLVKRTGEKVFLECVQDMDHENMFWYRQDPGLGLRLIYFSYDVKMKEKGDIPEGYSVSREKKERFSLILESASTNQTSMYLCASTLPNQPQHFGDGTRLSIL.

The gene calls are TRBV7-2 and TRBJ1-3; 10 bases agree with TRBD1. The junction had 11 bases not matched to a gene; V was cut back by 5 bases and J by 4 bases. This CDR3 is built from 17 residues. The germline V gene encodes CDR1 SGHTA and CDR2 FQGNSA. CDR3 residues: CASSPPGTGAGGNTIYF. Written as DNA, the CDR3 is TGTGCCAGCAGCCCCCCCGGGACAGGGGCGGGCGGAAACACCATATATTTT.

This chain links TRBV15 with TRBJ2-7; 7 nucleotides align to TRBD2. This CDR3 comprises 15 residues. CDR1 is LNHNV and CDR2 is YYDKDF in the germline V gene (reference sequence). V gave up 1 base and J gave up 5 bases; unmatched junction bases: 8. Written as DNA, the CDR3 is TGTGCCACCAGCAGAGTTTGGGGTGGGGGGGACGAGCAGTACTTC. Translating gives CATSRVWGGGDEQYF.

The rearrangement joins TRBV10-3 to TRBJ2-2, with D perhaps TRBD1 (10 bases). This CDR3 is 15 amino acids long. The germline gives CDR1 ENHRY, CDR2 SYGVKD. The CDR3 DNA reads TGTGCGGCTAGCGGGACAGGGGCGAACACCGGGGAGCTGTTTTTT. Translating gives CAASGTGANTGELFF.

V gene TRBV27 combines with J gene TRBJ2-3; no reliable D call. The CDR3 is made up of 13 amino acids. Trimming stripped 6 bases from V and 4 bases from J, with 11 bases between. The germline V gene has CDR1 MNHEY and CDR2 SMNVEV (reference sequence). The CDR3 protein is CASSPWPPDTQYF. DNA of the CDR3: TGTGCCAGCAGCCCATGGCCGCCAGATACGCAGTATTTT.

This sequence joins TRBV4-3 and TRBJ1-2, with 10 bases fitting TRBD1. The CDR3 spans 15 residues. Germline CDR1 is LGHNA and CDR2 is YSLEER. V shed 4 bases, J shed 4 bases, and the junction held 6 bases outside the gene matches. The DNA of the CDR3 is TGCGCCAGCAGCCCCGGGACAGGGGTCGCCTATGGCTACACCTTC. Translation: CASSPGTGVAYGYTF.

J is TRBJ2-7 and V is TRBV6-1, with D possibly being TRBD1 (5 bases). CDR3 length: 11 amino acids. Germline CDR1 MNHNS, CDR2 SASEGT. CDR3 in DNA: TGTCACAGGCCGGCAGATTACGAGCAGTACTTC. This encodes CHRPADYEQYF.

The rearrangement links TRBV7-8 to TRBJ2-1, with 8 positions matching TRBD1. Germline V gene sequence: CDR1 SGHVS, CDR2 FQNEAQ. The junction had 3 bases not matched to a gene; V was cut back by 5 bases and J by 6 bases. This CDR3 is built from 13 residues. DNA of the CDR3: TGTGCCAGCAGCCCAGACAGGGGCAATGAGCAGTTCTTC. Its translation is CASSPDRGNEQFF.

This CDR3 reads CASRQGVYNEQFF. In nucleotides, the CDR3 is TGTGCCAGCCGACAGGGGGTCTACAATGAGCAGTTCTTC. The chain couples TRBV7-9 to TRBJ2-1, with TRBD1 identical over 9 bases. V trimming: 8 bases; J trimming: 3 bases; junction bases outside the gene matches: 2. CDR3 length: 13 amino acids. CDR1 and CDR2 (germline): SEHNR, FQNEAQ (reference sequence).

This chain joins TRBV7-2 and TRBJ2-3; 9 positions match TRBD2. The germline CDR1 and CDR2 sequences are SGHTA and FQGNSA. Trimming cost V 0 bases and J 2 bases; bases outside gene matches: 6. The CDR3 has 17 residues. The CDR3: CASSLARAGGPTDTQYF. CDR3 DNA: TGTGCCAGCAGCTTAGCGCGAGCGGGAGGCCCCACAGATACGCAGTATTTT.

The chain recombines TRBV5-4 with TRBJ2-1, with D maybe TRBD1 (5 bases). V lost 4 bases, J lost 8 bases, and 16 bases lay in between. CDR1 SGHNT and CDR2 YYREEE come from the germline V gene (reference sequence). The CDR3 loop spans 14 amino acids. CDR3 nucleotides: TGTGCCAGCAGCCCCAGGGCCAGCCTCCATGAGCAGTTCTTC. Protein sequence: CASSPRASLHEQFF. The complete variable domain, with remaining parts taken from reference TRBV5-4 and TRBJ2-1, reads ETGVTQSPTHLIKTRGQQVTLRCSSQSGHNTVSWYQQALGQGPQFIFQYYREEENGRGNFPPRFSGLQFPNYSSELNVNALELDDSALYLCASSPRASLHEQFFGPGTRLTVL.

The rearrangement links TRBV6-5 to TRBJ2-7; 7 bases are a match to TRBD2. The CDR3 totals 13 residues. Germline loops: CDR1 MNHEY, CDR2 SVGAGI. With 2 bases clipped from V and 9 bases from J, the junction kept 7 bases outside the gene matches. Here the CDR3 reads CASSYVGGSRQYF. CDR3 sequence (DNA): TGTGCCAGCAGTTACGTCGGGGGGAGCAGGCAGTACTTC.

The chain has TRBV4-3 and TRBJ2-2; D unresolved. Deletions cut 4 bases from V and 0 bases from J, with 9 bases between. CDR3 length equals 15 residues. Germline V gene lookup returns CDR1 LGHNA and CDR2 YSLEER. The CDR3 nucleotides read TGCGCCAGCAGCCCCCCCCAGACGAACACCGGGGAGCTGTTTTTT. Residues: CASSPPQTNTGELFF.

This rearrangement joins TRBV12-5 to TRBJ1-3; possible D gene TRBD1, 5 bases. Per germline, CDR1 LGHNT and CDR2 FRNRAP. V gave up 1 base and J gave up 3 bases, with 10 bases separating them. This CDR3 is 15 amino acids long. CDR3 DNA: TGTGCTAGTGGTTTGGACCAGGGAGGTGGAAACACCATATATTTT. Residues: CASGLDQGGGNTIYF.

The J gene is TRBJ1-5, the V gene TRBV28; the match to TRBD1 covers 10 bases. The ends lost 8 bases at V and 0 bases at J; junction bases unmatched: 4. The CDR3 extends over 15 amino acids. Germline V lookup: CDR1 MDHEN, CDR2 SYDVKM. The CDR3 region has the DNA TGTGCCAGCCGACAGGGGGCCTATAGCAATCAGCCCCAGCATTTT. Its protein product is CASRQGAYSNQPQHF.

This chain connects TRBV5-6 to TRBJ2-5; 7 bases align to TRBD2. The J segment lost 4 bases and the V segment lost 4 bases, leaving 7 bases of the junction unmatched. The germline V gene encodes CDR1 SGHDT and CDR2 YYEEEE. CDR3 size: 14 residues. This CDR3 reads CASSRSGEGETQYF. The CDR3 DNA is TGTGCCAGCAGCAGATCGGGGGAGGGAGAGACCCAGTACTTC.

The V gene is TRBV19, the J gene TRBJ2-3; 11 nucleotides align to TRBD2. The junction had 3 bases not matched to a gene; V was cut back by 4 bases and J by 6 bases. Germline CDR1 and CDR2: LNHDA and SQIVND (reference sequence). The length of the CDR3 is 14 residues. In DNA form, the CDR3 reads TGTGCCAGTAGTACGTGGACTAGCGGGGATACGCAGTATTTT. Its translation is CASSTWTSGDTQYF.

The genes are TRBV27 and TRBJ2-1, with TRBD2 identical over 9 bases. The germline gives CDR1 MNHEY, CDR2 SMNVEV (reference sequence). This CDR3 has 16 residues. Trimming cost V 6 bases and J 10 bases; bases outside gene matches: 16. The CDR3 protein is CASSLVGREGRTEQFF. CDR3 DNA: TGTGCCAGCAGCCTCGTGGGGCGGGAGGGCCGGACCGAGCAGTTCTTC.

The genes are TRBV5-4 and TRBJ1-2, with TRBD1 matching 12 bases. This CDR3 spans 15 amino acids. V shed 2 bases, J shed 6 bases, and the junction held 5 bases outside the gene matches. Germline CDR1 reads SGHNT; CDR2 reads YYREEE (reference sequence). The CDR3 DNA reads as TGTGCCAGCAGCTTTGGGACAGGGGGCGCCCATGGCTACACCTTC. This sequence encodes CASSFGTGGAHGYTF.

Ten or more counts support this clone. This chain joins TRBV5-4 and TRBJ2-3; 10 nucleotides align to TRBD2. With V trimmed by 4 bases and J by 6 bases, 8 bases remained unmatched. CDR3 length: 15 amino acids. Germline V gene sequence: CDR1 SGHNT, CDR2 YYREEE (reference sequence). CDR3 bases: TGTGCCAGCAGCGAGCGGGAGGGCCCAGGGGATACGCAGTATTTT. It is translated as CASSEREGPGDTQYF.